This T cell receptor beta chain is from a study of blood T cells in healthy people across ages. General observations from the study: Estimated diversity that came from one million T cells was considered an underestimate. Changes in expanded clonotypes were possibly confounded, as the CMV status of donors was unknown. Samples with more naive T cells showed higher observed beta diversity.

Concerning this clonotype itself: Antigen unknown.

Donors ranged from roughly 6 to 90 years old and were healthy Caucasians in Russia. A J-beta primer mix and a sample-barcoded 5' primer were used in a second PCR of about 7 to 12 cycles. TCRdb re-called the 5' RACE reads through MiXCR, storing one row per CDR3 protein. This repertoire shows about 1.4 million distinct CDR3 sequences, 59% found once; its top ten account for about 6.7%. This CDR3 region has 16 residues. V shed 2 bases and J 0 bases; nucleotides not matched to a gene: 7. Germline loops: CDR1 MNHEY, CDR2 SMNVEV (reference sequence). Sequenced sample: blood. The J gene is TRBJ2-7, the V gene TRBV27; 7 bases are shared with TRBD2. This clonotype was sampled from a man younger than 35 in good health. CDR3 coding DNA: TGTGCCAGCAGTTTAAACGTTCCTAGCGGCTCCTACGAGCAGTACTTC. Translation: CASSLNVPSGSYEQYF.